These T cell receptor beta chains were read from a single sample in a study of T cells expressing NK-cell markers. Reanalyzing the 5' RACE reads, TCRdb keeps one entry per CDR3 protein, without DNA. The repertoire table contains about 550,000 distinct CDR3 sequences. The specimen sequenced was blood T cells: a sorted CD56 or NKG2C T cell subset, CD4+ or CD8+ T cells, or bulk PBMC T cells (not recorded which). The origin of the receptors is a man younger than 30 in good health. Both conserved end residues are part of each CDR3.

j_gene,v_gene,CDR3aa
TRBJ1-1,TRBV10-3,CAIRNSGGTEAFF
TRBJ2-1,TRBV30,CAWSADRPSYNEQFF
TRBJ2-7,TRBV11-3,CASSPGEGNEQYF
TRBJ1-6,TRBV6-1,CASKRTVVSNSPLHF
TRBJ2-7,TRBV12-5,CASGLVIAEALLYEQYF
TRBJ1-1,TRBV29-1,CSALNQGYTEAFF
TRBJ2-7,TRBV30,CAWSVGLRLFYEQYF
TRBJ2-1,TRBV5-1,CASSLAGSGGVDEQFF
TRBJ1-6,TRBV5-6,CASSRGAANSPLHF
TRBJ2-2,TRBV5-1,CASSTSTGDYGELFF
TRBJ1-2,TRBV12-5,CASGLVDGYTF
TRBJ2-2,TRBV20-1,CSARRADASDNPGELFF
TRBJ1-5,TRBV12-3/TRBV12-4,CASSLVTAWVGSQPQHF
TRBJ2-5,TRBV20-1,CSARALRSEGETQYF
TRBJ2-1,TRBV12-3/TRBV12-4,CASSPPWGPRTSGSNEQFF
TRBJ2-1,TRBV11-1,CASSPPLTSGRAVPIYEQFF
TRBJ2-2,TRBV5-1,CASSPAVAGAGELFF
TRBJ2-3,TRBV12-3/TRBV12-4,CASRGGTDTQYF
TRBJ2-6,TRBV5-6,CASSLEAAGGANVLTF
TRBJ2-2,TRBV25-1,CASTTTVTGYTGELFF
TRBJ2-5,TRBV5-1,CASSQGQGVETQYF
TRBJ2-2,TRBV28,CASTRGAPTTGELFF
TRBJ2-1,TRBV5-1,CASSLAAGVGSNEQFF
TRBJ2-1,TRBV12-5,CASGLVLARESRNEQFF
TRBJ1-3,TRBV12-3/TRBV12-4,CASSASGSVGNTIYF
TRBJ1-4,TRBV12-3/TRBV12-4,CASSLDGQHNEKLFF
TRBJ1-6,TRBV28,CASSPLYGTGGSPLHF
TRBJ2-7,TRBV6-1,CASLERASPHYEQYF
TRBJ2-2,TRBV4-2,CASSQEALASGELFF
TRBJ2-3,TRBV19,CASSMNGVSTDTQYF
TRBJ2-7,TRBV4-3,CASSQGQTGEQYF
TRBJ2-5,TRBV12-3/TRBV12-4,CASSLGSKYQETQYF
TRBJ1-5,TRBV3-1,CASSPQQTGLQPQHF
TRBJ2-5,TRBV9,CASSTGTSGRQGTQYF
TRBJ1-1,TRBV5-1,CASSLGGGARMNTEAFF
TRBJ2-3,TRBV15,CATSVDVWADTQYF
TRBJ2-3,TRBV15,CATSRLLASTDTQYF
TRBJ1-4,TRBV5-4,CASSFNTGSNEKLFF
TRBJ2-5,TRBV20-1,CSARPGLATDWQETQYF
TRBJ1-2,TRBV6-1,CASRGQGARYGYTF
TRBJ2-1,TRBV7-9,CASSLATADNEQFF
TRBJ2-1,TRBV20-1,CSARVGALTYNEQFF
TRBJ2-1,TRBV6-4,CASSDSRLKAGANEQFF
TRBJ1-2,TRBV29-1,CSVEGGFLYGYTF
TRBJ2-3,TRBV28,CASNTKRDTFTDTQYF
TRBJ2-4,TRBV14,CASSHRGLAKNIQYF
TRBJ1-3,TRBV7-9,CASSRGTGPGNTIYF
TRBJ2-5,TRBV14,CASSQARDTLKETQYF
TRBJ2-4,TRBV3-1,CASSQTSGRALDIQYF
TRBJ1-5,TRBV19,CASSTGRQGGQPQHF
TRBJ1-6,TRBV27,CASQRGGSPLHF
TRBJ2-2,TRBV6-2/TRBV6-3,CASSARIGELFF
TRBJ2-7,TRBV20-1,CSARVQSSYEQYF
TRBJ2-2,TRBV12-3/TRBV12-4,CASSFLREGRTGELFF
TRBJ2-1,TRBV18,CASSPPTSVDNEQFF
TRBJ2-5,TRBV15,CATSREDGTSGGQYF
TRBJ2-5,TRBV20-1,CSATPGTSGAIQETQYF
TRBJ1-1,TRBV9,CASSLGQLHMNTEAFF
TRBJ2-7,TRBV4-3,CASSLNLGSFYEQYF